Listed below are T cell receptor beta chains from one sample, sequenced in a study of blood T cell repertoires in COVID-19. Method: immunoSEQ multiplex PCR; TCRdb's copy keeps in-frame clones and lacks some. This sample has over 250,000 clones, with roughly 89% found just once. Sequencing was carried out using PBMCs or T cells enriched from blood (not recorded which). The origin of the receptors is a woman in her sixties who had recovered from COVID-19. The CDR3 runs from the conserved cysteine through the conserved F or W. D genes are given only for firm matches. Clone size is shown for a subset of rows, as once, few, many or a class of expanded clone.

>NA|once|TRBJ2-4|TRBV7-9
CASSLSGGENIQYF
TGTGCCAGCAGCTTGTCGGGGGGCGAAAACATTCAGTACTTC
>NA|NA|TRBJ2-3|TRBV3-1/TRBV3-2
CASSPMSGEPTDTQYF
TGTGCCAGCAGCCCTATGAGTGGGGAGCCCACAGATACGCAGTATTTT
>TRBD1|NA|TRBJ1-5|TRBV2
CASHAGGAGQPQHF
TGTGCCAGCCACGCAGGGGGCGCGGGTCAGCCCCAGCATTTT
>TRBD1|once|TRBJ2-5|TRBV24-1
CATGQGNQETQYF
TGTGCCACCGGACAGGGAAACCAAGAGACCCAGTACTTC
>TRBD2|NA|TRBJ2-1|TRBV27
CASSRRGNEQFF
TGTGCCAGCAGCAGGCGGGGGAATGAGCAGTTCTTC
>TRBD2|NA|TRBJ2-7|TRBV5-1
CASSTLGLAGYEQYF
TGCGCCAGCAGCACCCTCGGGCTAGCGGGGTACGAGCAGTACTTC
>NA|NA|TRBJ2-4|TRBV21-1
CASSKGDRNVARAKNIQYF
TGTGCCAGCAGCAAAGGGGACAGAAACGTGGCACGGGCCAAAAACATTCAGTACTTC
>NA|NA|TRBJ1-2|TRBV3-1/TRBV3-2
CASSQNRDNRYTF
TGTGCCAGCAGCCAAAATAGGGACAATCGCTACACCTTC
>NA|NA|TRBJ1-1|TRBV11-3
CASKGGGGNHPNTEAFF
TGTGCCAGCAAGGGCGGCGGAGGGAACCATCCCAACACTGAAGCTTTCTTT
>NA|NA|TRBJ2-1|TRBV24-1
CATSESYRANEQFF
TGTGCCACCAGTGAAAGTTACAGGGCGAATGAGCAGTTCTTC
>TRBD2|once|TRBJ2-5|TRBV27
CASSPPSAGVETQYF
TGTGCCAGCAGCCCCCCGTCGGCGGGAGTGGAGACCCAGTACTTC
>NA|NA|TRBJ1-2|TRBV7-3
CASSPHGGPGGYTF
TGTGCCAGCAGCCCCCATGGAGGACCGGGAGGCTACACCTTC
>TRBD2|once|TRBJ2-1|TRBV13
CATLIAGGSYNEQFF
TGTGCCACCCTCATAGCGGGAGGCTCCTACAATGAGCAGTTCTTC
>NA|NA|TRBJ2-7|TRBV28
CASTGQPYEQYF
TGTGCCAGCACCGGACAGCCCTACGAGCAGTACTTC
>TRBD2|NA|TRBJ2-2|TRBV11-2
CASSLALAGGRDTGELFF
TGTGCCAGCAGCTTAGCACTAGCGGGGGGCCGGGACACCGGGGAGCTGTTTTTT
>TRBD1|NA|TRBJ1-5|TRBV19
CASSLWTGSNQPQHF
TGTGCCAGTAGTCTATGGACAGGGAGCAATCAGCCCCAGCATTTT
>NA|NA|TRBJ1-1|TRBV11-3
CASSLEGASTEAFF
TGTGCCAGCAGCTTAGAGGGGGCCTCTACTGAAGCTTTCTTT
>TRBD1|NA|TRBJ2-2|TRBV2
CASRELTGEGELFF
TGTGCCAGCAGAGAACTGACAGGGGAGGGGGAGCTGTTTTTT